The next 16 T cell receptor beta chains were all read from a single sample in a study of tissue T cells after allogeneic stem cell transplantation. TCRdb keeps only in-frame clones here, not all; method: immunoSEQ multiplex PCR. The sample lists about 740 clones; about 66% were seen once. The sample consisted of gut tissue. These receptors were collected from a female BALB/c mouse in good health. The mouse strain carries the MHC haplotype H2-d.

This clone has a handful of counts. Mouse names are used for the genes. The part of the CDR3 DNA that was read is TGTGCTAGCAGTTTATCTGGACGAAACTATGAACAGTAC. It specifies CASSLSGRNYEQY. In full, the CDR3 is CASSLSGRNYEQYF. J is TRBJ2-7 and V is TRBV29; D is ambiguous. The read comes to an end 1 residue before the CDR3 does, leaving the germline J gene to fill in the end. CDR3 length: 14 residues. Between the trimmed V and J ends, which lost 0 bases and 3 bases, there was a span of 9 bases. Germline CDR1 and CDR2: MSHET and SYDVDS.

As to this clone: Gene names and germline refer to mouse. The read terminates 1 residue ahead of where the CDR3 ends, so the germline J gene completes it. V and J are TRBV5 and TRBJ2-5; tentative D call: TRBD2 (6 bases). V was trimmed by 1 base and J by 0 bases, leaving 8 bases between them. The germline gives CDR1 LGHNA, CDR2 YNLKQL (reference sequence). There are 15 residues in the CDR3. The CDR3 here is CASSQAGVNQDTQYF. CDR3 bases read: TGTGCCAGCAGCCAAGCTGGGGTTAACCAAGACACCCAGTAC.

As regards this clone: Genes and germline are mouse. CDR3 DNA, as far as it was read: TGCACCTGCAGTGCAGATGCGGGGGCGCGGGACACCGGGCAGCTCTAC. This encodes CTCSADAGARDTGQLY. The whole CDR3 region reads CTCSADAGARDTGQLYF. The chain links TRBV1 to TRBJ2-2, with D perhaps being TRBD1 or TRBD2 (6 bases each). The sequenced fragment ends 1 residue before the CDR3 boundary, so the rest is inferred from the germline J gene. Germline lookup yields CDR1 NSQYPW and CDR2 LRSPGD (reference sequence). V was pared by 0 bases and J by 3 bases, with 14 bases between. The CDR3 is 17 residues long.

On this clone itself: Here the gene names and germline are mouse. The CDR3 is cut off 1 residue early in the read; its end comes from the germline J gene. V gene TRBV13-2 combines with J gene TRBJ2-4; 7 bases map to TRBD2. The CDR3 covers 14 residues. V trimming: 2 bases; J trimming: 1 base; junction bases outside the gene matches: 1. The germline CDR1 and CDR2 sequences are NNHNN and SYGAGS (reference sequence). Incomplete CDR3 DNA: TGTGCCAGCGGTGACACTGGGGGTCAAAACACCTTGTAC. Translation gives CASGDTGGQNTLY. The complete CDR3 protein is CASGDTGGQNTLYF.

A remark on this clone: Here the gene names and germline are mouse. The CDR3 goes on 1 residue after the read ends, and that part is filled in from the germline J gene. The rearrangement links TRBV3 to TRBJ1-1, with D uncertain. The CDR3 has 12 amino acids. Germline V gene sequence: CDR1 SNHLY, CDR2 FYNGKV (reference sequence). Trimming removed 3 bases at V and 1 base at J, with 3 bases between. The CDR3 bases that were read are TGTGCCAGCAGCTTGGAAAACACAGAAGTCTTC. Translating it yields CASSLENTEVF. The CDR3, in full, reads CASSLENTEVFF.

With respect to this clone: The listed genes are named as in mouse. Coverage ceases 1 residue before the CDR3 finishes, and the germline J gene fills in the end. V and J are TRBV2 and TRBJ2-4, with D maybe TRBD2 (6 bases). Germline V gene sequence: CDR1 LGHNA, CDR2 YSYQKL. The V and J ends lost 0 bases and 1 base respectively, with 8 bases between them. CDR3 length equals 15 residues. The DNA read from the CDR3 is TGTGCCAGCAGCCAAGACCGGGGGGGTCAAAACACCTTGTAC. As protein: CASSQDRGGQNTLY. The CDR3 in full is CASSQDRGGQNTLYF.

A note on this clone: Genes and germline are mouse. The read stops 1 residue short of the end of the CDR3; the missing end is completed from the germline J gene. This chain joins TRBV31 and TRBJ1-3; D not resolved. The germline V gene has CDR1 GKSSPN and CDR2 SITVG. Between the trimmed V and J ends, which lost 2 bases and 6 bases, there was a span of 8 bases. This CDR3 comprises 12 residues. CDR3 DNA, as far as it was read: TGTGCCTGGAGTTGGAGCGTAAATACGCTCTAT. It is translated as CAWSWSVNTLY. The full CDR3 protein reads CAWSWSVNTLYF.

In regard to this clone: The genes are named according to mouse. The read terminates 1 residue ahead of where the CDR3 ends, so the germline J gene completes it. The rearrangement links TRBV15 to TRBJ1-3; D is undetermined. The V gene lost 6 bases and the J gene lost 6 bases, with 3 bases spanning the gap. The CDR3 spans 10 residues. Germline values: CDR1 SGHND, CDR2 FRSKSL. The CDR3 loop is CASRKNTLYF. The DNA read from the CDR3 is TGTGCCAGCAGAAAAAATACGCTCTAT.

On this clone: All gene names here are mouse names. The read gets to within 1 residue of the CDR3 end, and the germline J gene fills in the rest. The J gene is TRBJ1-3, the V gene TRBV2, with 7 bases matching TRBD1. The CDR3 has 14 residues. The J segment lost 2 bases and the V segment lost 4 bases, leaving 2 bases of the junction unmatched. Germline CDR1 and CDR2: LGHNA and YSYQKL. The part of the CDR3 DNA that was read is TGTGCCAGCAGCCCCGGGACAGCTGGAAATACGCTCTAT. This encodes CASSPGTAGNTLY. The CDR3 as a whole reads CASSPGTAGNTLYF.

This clone appeared a few times. Gene and germline names: mouse. The DNA ends 1 residue before the CDR3 does, and the rest of the CDR3 is filled in from the germline J gene. The J gene is TRBJ2-7, the V gene TRBV13-1; no clear D gene. This CDR3 has 14 amino acids. Germline V lookup: CDR1 NSHNY, CDR2 SYGAGN. Trimming took off 5 bases at V and 3 bases at J, with 15 bases between the two ends. The CDR3 reads CASSPFERGYEQYF. The part of the CDR3 DNA that was read is TGTGCCAGCAGCCCCTTTGAACGGGGCTATGAACAGTAC.

In its sample, this clone was seen once. The germline and genes are mouse ones. The read terminates 1 residue before the CDR3 end, so the remaining end is supplied by the germline J gene. V usage is TRBV4 and J usage is TRBJ2-1, with 8 bases matching TRBD2. Germline V gene lookup returns CDR1 LGHDT and CDR2 YNNKQL (reference sequence). The V and J ends lost 3 bases and 0 bases, in that order; junction bases with no gene match: 1. The CDR3 has 15 residues. The part of the CDR3 DNA that was read is TGTGCCAGCAGCTATCTGGGGGGTAACTATGCTGAGCAGTTC. Translating gives CASSYLGGNYAEQF. The entire CDR3 protein reads CASSYLGGNYAEQFF.

A note on this clone: Here the gene names and germline are mouse. The read comes to an end 1 residue before the CDR3 does, leaving the germline J gene to fill in the end. The chain employs TRBV5 and TRBJ2-7, with D possibly matching TRBD1 (6 bases). Germline CDR1 is LGHNA and CDR2 is YNLKQL (reference sequence). Trimming removed 1 base at V and 3 bases at J, with 10 bases between. The CDR3 is 14 residues long. Partial CDR3 DNA: TGTGCCAGCAGCCAAGGAGGCAGGGGCTATGAACAGTAC. Protein: CASSQGGRGYEQY. The complete CDR3 protein is CASSQGGRGYEQYF.

In this sample, this clone turned up a few times. These gene names are mouse names. The observed sequence ends 1 residue before the CDR3 terminus, with the missing tail filled in from the germline J gene. V gene TRBV19 combines with J gene TRBJ2-7; 11 bases fit TRBD2. V lost 2 bases and J lost 3; bases outside the gene matches: 1. The CDR3 has 14 residues. CDR1 FNHDT and CDR2 SITEND come from the germline V gene (reference sequence). This CDR3 reads CASSIGTGGYEQYF. The sequenced part of the CDR3 DNA is TGTGCCAGCAGTATCGGGACTGGGGGCTATGAACAGTAC.

Concerning this clone: Gene names denote mouse genes. The read terminates 1 residue ahead of where the CDR3 ends, so the germline J gene completes it. The chain combines TRBV13-2 with TRBJ2-5, with a possible D match to TRBD1 (6 bases). CDR1 is NNHNN and CDR2 is SYGAGS in the germline V gene (reference sequence). V was clipped by 1 base and J by 6 bases, with 15 bases between them. The CDR3 has 15 residues. The DNA read from the CDR3 is TGTGCCAGCGGTGATCGGGCAGGGGAACGCGACACCCAGTAC. It encodes CASGDRAGERDTQY. The full CDR3 sequence reads CASGDRAGERDTQYF.

Note on this clone: Gene names and germline refer to mouse. The read terminates 1 residue ahead of where the CDR3 ends, so the germline J gene completes it. V and J are TRBV13-2 and TRBJ2-2, with 10 bases fitting TRBD1. Germline assignment: CDR1 NNHNN and CDR2 SYGAGS (reference sequence). The CDR3 loop spans 15 amino acids. Trimming at V came to 5 bases and at J to 1 base, leaving 2 bases not matched to a gene. The sequenced part of the CDR3 DNA is TGTGCCAGCGGGGGACAGGGGAGAAACACCGGGCAGCTCTAC. Translated, it gives CASGGQGRNTGQLY. The CDR3 reads in full as CASGGQGRNTGQLYF.

In the case of this clone: Each gene name is a mouse one. The read falls 1 residue short of the CDR3 end, and the missing part is taken from the germline J gene. The V call is TRBV2, the J call TRBJ2-1; 9 bases align to TRBD1. CDR1 LGHNA and CDR2 YSYQKL come from the germline V gene. CDR3 length: 14 amino acids. The V segment lost 3 bases and the J segment 7 bases; nucleotides outside the gene matches: 4. The CDR3 is CASSQGQGVAEQFF. The sequenced part of the CDR3 DNA is TGTGCCAGCAGCCAGGGACAGGGTGTAGCTGAGCAGTTC.